What follows is one T cell receptor (beta chain) and its context. Its specificity is unknown. The authors prepared the TCRbeta library with unique molecular identifiers. In TCRdb, the PCR reads were re-called with MiXCR into one record per CDR3 protein. This table has approximately 500,000 distinct CDR3 sequences, about 11% appearing once. This entry belongs to a study of T-cell reconstitution after alpha-beta-depleted transplantation in children. Whole-study results and caveats: A year had passed since transplant, and T-cell counts and diversity by then came mostly from newly produced T cells. Certain patients had high TCRbeta diversity at day 60, and it came from recipient T cells and thymic progenitors that survived. Reportedly, alpha-beta T cells present about two months post-transplant originated from several hundred expanded clones of graft origin.

This specimen consisted of PBMCs, obtained before TCRalphabeta/CD19-depleted stem cell transplant. This clonotype was sampled from a child younger than 10 with inherited bone marrow failure, due to receive a stem cell transplant.

The CDR3 coding sequence is TGTGCCAGCAGCTTAGCGGGGACAGGGGTTGGGGATTTCTTT. This translates into CASSLAGTGVGDFF. The J gene is TRBJ1-1, the V gene TRBV7-2; TRBD1 matches at 10 bases. This CDR3 is 14 amino acids long. V dropped 0 bases and J dropped 13; count of bases not matched to a gene: 8. CDR1 SGHTA and CDR2 FQGNSA come from the germline V gene. Combining the CDR3 with reference TRBV7-2 and TRBJ1-1 gives the whole variable domain GAGVSQSPSNKVTEKGKDVELRCDPISGHTALYWYRQSLGQGLEFLIYFQGNSAPDKSGLPSDRFSAERTGGSVSTLTIQRTQQEDSAVYLCASSLAGTGVGDFFGQGTRLTVV.